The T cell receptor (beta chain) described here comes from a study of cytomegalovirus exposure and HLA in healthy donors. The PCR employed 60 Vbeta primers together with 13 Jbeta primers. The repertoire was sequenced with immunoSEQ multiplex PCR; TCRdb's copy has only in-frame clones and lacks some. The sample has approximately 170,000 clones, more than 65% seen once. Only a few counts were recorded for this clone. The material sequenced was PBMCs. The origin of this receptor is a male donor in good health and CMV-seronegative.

CDR3 nucleotides: TGCGCCAGCAGCTTGGCCTCAGCGGGGGAGGATACGCAGTATTTT. Protein product: CASSLASAGEDTQYF. The chain joins TRBV5-1 to TRBJ2-3, with TRBD2 identical over 8 bases. This CDR3 has 15 residues. Unmatched junction bases numbered 6, after V lost 0 bases and J lost 6 bases. CDR1 is SGHRS and CDR2 is YFSETQ in the germline V gene.